The rows below give T cell receptor beta chains drawn from one sample of a study of Ad26.COV2.S vaccination and SARS-CoV-2 variants. The data were produced by immunoSEQ multiplex PCR, yet TCRdb's version contains in-frame clones alone and is incomplete. The sample contains 200,000 to 250,000 clones, roughly 90% of which appear only once. Material: peripheral blood, obtained in a trial of Ad26.COV2.S vaccine versus placebo. These receptors originate from a person between 18 and 65 years old who received the Ad26.COV2.S COVID-19 vaccine or a placebo. Each CDR3 is given with its conserved first and last residue. The listing skips clone size in some rows; elsewhere it reads once, few, many or a size class.

TRBJ2-3 | - | TRBV3-1/TRBV3-2 | CASSQDRGGSTDTQYF
TRBJ2-3 | - | TRBV29-1 | CSVEVYLSSGLRGTDTQYF
TRBJ2-6 | - | TRBV6-2/TRBV6-3 | CASSYHLGQALSGANVLTF
TRBJ1-6 | - | TRBV7-9 | CASSSGTGHRPLHF
TRBJ2-6 | - | TRBV28 | CASSPITGGRAGANVLTF
TRBJ1-2 | - | TRBV7-9 | CASSLAQGQGRNYGYTF
TRBJ2-3 | few | TRBV5-1 | CASSLAPLIRGGAGTDTQYF
TRBJ1-2 | few | TRBV25-1 | CASSEPGQGSNYGYTF
TRBJ1-2 | - | TRBV30 | CAWSVRGEPLYYGYTF
TRBJ1-3 | - | TRBV18 | CASSRRDRDSGNTIYF
TRBJ2-2 | few | TRBV25-1 | CASSASGPTGELFF
TRBJ1-5 | - | TRBV28 | CASGGFQPQHF
TRBJ2-5 | - | TRBV25-1 | CASSVGPVSGQETQYF
TRBJ1-2 | - | TRBV6-6 | CASSYGTEVNYGYTF
TRBJ2-5 | - | TRBV30 | CAWSFRLAGQETQYF
TRBJ1-1 | - | TRBV19 | CASSIDLQNTEAFF
TRBJ2-3 | - | TRBV7-9 | CASSLVPARDTQYF
TRBJ1-1 | - | TRBV12-3/TRBV12-4 | CASTLHGAFF
TRBJ2-5 | - | TRBV5-1 | CASSLGQGRETQYF
TRBJ2-1 | - | TRBV7-2 | CASSTQTRTEQFF